Listed here are 27 T cell receptor beta chains from one sample, sequenced in a study of HIV-infected children after antiretroviral therapy interruption. Unique molecular identifiers were included in an RNA-based 3' RACE TCR library. TCRdb fed the 3' RACE reads into MiXCR, producing one record per CDR3 protein. The profile shows fewer than 50,000 distinct CDR3 sequences, roughly 4.5% of them singletons. Sample treatment: PENTA 11 planned treatment interruption arm or continuous ART arm. The starting material was CD45RA+ CD4+ T cells from PBMCs, pooled from several time points, obtained from a donor given antiretroviral therapy, either interrupted or continuous. Subset given: naive CD4+ CD45RA+ CD45RO- T cells. These receptor sequences come from a pool of human donors with HIV.

This chain links TRBV9 with TRBJ2-5; the match to TRBD2 covers 9 bases. The CDR3 runs to 15 residues. The J segment lost 5 bases and the V segment lost 2 bases, leaving 7 bases of the junction unmatched. Germline CDR1 SGDLS, CDR2 YYNGEE. Written as DNA, the CDR3 is TGTGCCAGCAGCGTCGGTGCGGGGGGGCCGGAGACCCAGTACTTC. It is translated as CASSVGAGGPETQYF. The full variable domain, rest sourced from reference TRBV9 and TRBJ2-5, is DSGVTQTPKHLITATGQRVTLRCSPRSGDLSVYWYQQSLDQGLQFLIQYYNGEERAKGNILERFSAQQFPDLHSELNLSSLELGDSALYFCASSVGAGGPETQYFGPGTRLLVL.

This sequence joins TRBV7-3 and TRBJ1-2; no firm D call. This CDR3 has 13 amino acids. The V and J ends lost 6 bases and 8 bases respectively, with 16 bases between them. CDR1 is SGHTA and CDR2 is FQGTGA in the germline V gene. Here the CDR3 reads CASSEEWMGGYTF. The CDR3 DNA is TGTGCCAGCAGTGAAGAATGGATGGGGGGCTACACCTTC. The variable domain in full, completed from reference TRBV7-3 and TRBJ1-2, reads GAGVSQTPSNKVTEKGKYVELRCDPISGHTALYWYRQSLGQGPEFLIYFQGTGAADDSGLPNDRFFAVRPEGSVSTLKIQRTERGDSAVYLCASSEEWMGGYTFGSGTRLTVV.

At least ten counts were recorded for this clonotype. This chain connects TRBV6-2 or TRBV6-3 to TRBJ1-5; 10 bases align to TRBD1. This CDR3 has 17 residues. Looked up from germline, CDR1 is MNHEY and CDR2 is SVGEGT. Trimming at V came to 7 bases and at J to 4 bases, leaving 13 bases not matched to a gene. The CDR3 region has the DNA TGTGCCAGCACCACCGGGACAGGGGAAAATATAAATCAGCCCCAGCATTTT. Encoded protein: CASTTGTGENINQPQHF.

This clonotype was detected only a few times. The chain employs TRBV12-3 or TRBV12-4 and TRBJ2-7; TRBD1 or TRBD2 may be the D gene (6 bases each). This CDR3 spans 13 amino acids. The germline V and J ends were trimmed by 4 bases and 6 bases, with 13 bases remaining between them. The DNA for the CDR3 is TGTGCCAGCAGTTCGGGGGCTATAGGCGAGCAGTACTTC. This sequence encodes CASSSGAIGEQYF.

This clonotype appeared many times. The chain has TRBV19 and TRBJ1-2; D is ambiguous. V gave up 6 bases and J gave up 8 bases, with 7 bases separating them. The CDR3 covers 10 residues. Germline CDR1 LNHDA, CDR2 SQIVND (reference sequence). This chain's CDR3 is CASRGVGYTF. The CDR3 nucleotides read TGTGCCAGTAGAGGCGTCGGCTACACCTTC.

This clonotype was detected many times. This sequence joins TRBV4-1 and TRBJ2-5; weak D call: TRBD2 (5 bases). CDR1 MGHRA and CDR2 YSYEKL come from the germline V gene. V was pared by 7 bases and J by 5 bases, with 17 bases between. The CDR3 runs to 14 residues. DNA for the CDR3: TGCGCCAGCAAGGTTGGCCTAGCTGCGGAGACCCAGTACTTC. It translates to CASKVGLAAETQYF.

Many counts were recorded for this clonotype. The V and J genes are TRBV12-3 or TRBV12-4 and TRBJ1-5, with D unclear. The V end lost 5 bases, the J end lost 6 bases, and 11 bases lay between the germline ends. The CDR3 has 13 amino acids. In DNA form, the CDR3 reads TGTGCCAGCAGTCCCGCTTTGCTTCAGCCCCAGCATTTT. It specifies CASSPALLQPQHF.

This clonotype was detected ten times or more. The chain employs TRBV5-5 and TRBJ1-1; D is possibly TRBD1 (5 bases). Between the trimmed V and J ends, which lost 2 bases and 3 bases, there was a span of 14 bases. Germline CDR1 and CDR2: SGHKS and YYEKEE (reference sequence). This CDR3 is 15 amino acids long. CDR3 coding DNA: TGTGCCAGCAGCTTAAATTCAGGGTGGGACACTGAAGCTTTCTTT. The encoded protein is CASSLNSGWDTEAFF.

This clonotype was counted at least ten times. The chain uses TRBV19 and TRBJ1-2; 7 nucleotides match TRBD1. The CDR3 is 14 residues long. The V gene end was trimmed by 7 bases and the J gene end by 8 bases; junction bases not matched to a gene: 13. Germline V CDR1 and CDR2: LNHDA, SQIVND (reference sequence). CDR3 protein: CASTPDRSRDGYTF. In nucleotides, the CDR3 is TGTGCCAGTACCCCGGACAGGAGCAGAGACGGCTACACCTTC.

This clonotype showed up just a few times. The chain is built from TRBV5-6 and TRBJ2-4; TRBD1 might be the D (5 bases). This CDR3 spans 14 amino acids. The V end was cut by 3 bases, the J end by 7 bases, with 14 bases between. Germline V gene lookup returns CDR1 SGHDT and CDR2 YYEEEE. The CDR3 DNA reads TGTGCCAGCAGCTCCGTGGACACTCCGAACATTCAGTACTTC. This translates into CASSSVDTPNIQYF. Based on the CDR3 plus reference TRBV5-6 and TRBJ2-4, the full variable domain is DAGVTQSPTHLIKTRGQQVTLRCSPKSGHDTVSWYQQALGQGPQFIFQYYEEEERQRGNFPDRFSGHQFPNYSSELNVNALLLGDSALYLCASSSVDTPNIQYFGAGTRLSVL.

The CDR3 coding sequence is TGTGCCAGCAGTTCCGCGGCGGTCAATCAGCCCCAGCATTTT. It specifies CASSSAAVNQPQHF. The rearrangement joins TRBV12-3 or TRBV12-4 to TRBJ1-5; D unclear. The CDR3 totals 14 residues. Trimming shortened V by 4 bases and J by 3 bases, and 10 bases separated the two germline ends.

In this sample, this clonotype turned up many times. This chain connects TRBV23-1 to TRBJ1-5; TRBD1 matches 7 bases. TRBV23-1 is designated an ORF whose function remains uncertain. This CDR3 has 15 amino acids. The J segment lost 7 bases and the V segment lost 3 bases, leaving 9 bases of the junction unmatched. The CDR3 loop reads CASSHHDRAAQPQHF. The CDR3, as DNA: TGCGCCAGCAGTCACCACGACAGGGCGGCCCAGCCCCAGCATTTT.

This clonotype was observed many times. The chain is built from TRBV3-1 and TRBJ2-5, with D unclear. With 2 bases removed from V and 1 base from J, the gap between germline ends came to 8 bases. The CDR3 extends over 14 amino acids. Looked up from germline, CDR1 is LGHDT and CDR2 is YNNKEL (reference sequence). The CDR3, as DNA: TGTGCCAGCAGCCAATCGGATGGCCAAGAGACCCAGTACTTC. It specifies CASSQSDGQETQYF.

This clonotype has a count of ten or more. The chain joins TRBV4-1 to TRBJ2-3; 9 nucleotides match TRBD2. V trimming: 0 bases; J trimming: 2 bases; junction bases outside the gene matches: 9. CDR1 is MGHRA, CDR2 YSYEKL, per germline. This CDR3 comprises 18 residues. CDR3 nucleotides: TGCGCCAGCAGCCAAGATGGGCGGCGGGGGGGTACCACAGATACGCAGTATTTT. It encodes CASSQDGRRGGTTDTQYF.

This clonotype was detected ten times or more. CDR3 coding DNA: TGCAGCGTGGATACAGGGGATGCGGATGCTTTCTTT. Residues: CSVDTGDADAFF. The J gene is TRBJ1-1, the V gene TRBV29-1; 7 bases line up with TRBD1. The V and J ends lost 6 bases and 11 bases, in that order; junction bases with no gene match: 12. This CDR3 has 12 residues. The V gene's germline CDR1 is SQVTM and CDR2 ANQGSEA.

This clonotype showed up many times. The chain joins TRBV7-8 to TRBJ2-2; a possible D gene is TRBD2 (5 bases). Germline assignment: CDR1 SGHVS and CDR2 FQNEAQ. The CDR3 extends over 15 amino acids. Trimming removed 5 bases at V and 7 bases at J, with 17 bases between. CDR3 sequence (DNA): TGTGCCAGCAGCGTTCCTAAGATACGGGGCGGGGAGCTGTTTTTT. It encodes CASSVPKIRGGELFF.

The rearrangement links TRBV18 to TRBJ1-1, with D unclear. Deletions cut 0 bases from V and 1 base from J, with 18 bases between. CDR1 KGHSH and CDR2 LQKENI come from the germline V gene. This CDR3 region has 18 residues. The CDR3: CASSPPGEATSRNTEAFF. CDR3 in DNA: TGTGCCAGCTCACCACCCGGGGAAGCCACATCGAGGAACACTGAAGCTTTCTTT.

The chain carries TRBV5-6 and TRBJ1-5, with 10 bases identical to TRBD1. The trim removed 4 bases at V and 5 bases at J, leaving 3 bases unmatched. CDR3 length: 14 amino acids. CDR1 is SGHDT and CDR2 is YYEEEE in the germline V gene. This chain's CDR3 is CASSGDRGDQPQHF. The CDR3 region has the DNA TGTGCCAGCAGCGGGGACAGGGGTGATCAGCCCCAGCATTTT.

This chain links TRBV28 with TRBJ2-7; D remains ambiguous. The CDR3 extends over 11 amino acids. CDR1 is MDHEN, CDR2 SYDVKM, per germline. Trimming stripped 4 bases from V and 7 bases from J, with 8 bases between. As DNA, the CDR3 is TGTGCCAGCAGTTCCCGGCAGGAGCAGTACTTC. Translated, it gives CASSSRQEQYF.

This clonotype was seen repeatedly, ten times or more. The chain has TRBV7-6 and TRBJ2-7, with D perhaps matching TRBD2 (5 bases). V lost 5 bases to trimming and J lost 1 base, with 9 bases between them. Per germline, CDR1 SGHVS and CDR2 FNYEAQ. The CDR3 is 13 amino acids. CDR3 residues: CASSPRESYEQYF. CDR3 DNA: TGTGCCAGCAGCCCTAGGGAGTCCTACGAGCAGTACTTC.

This clonotype has ten or more counts. This chain connects TRBV10-3 to TRBJ2-1; D remains unclear. Trimming left V 0 bases short and J 6 bases short, with 6 bases between. In germline, CDR1 is ENHRY, CDR2 SYGVKD. CDR3 size: 13 residues. CDR3 amino acids: CAISESAVNEQFF. The CDR3 DNA follows: TGTGCCATCAGTGAGTCGGCAGTCAATGAGCAGTTCTTC.

This clonotype was counted at least ten times. The chain is built from TRBV15 and TRBJ2-7; D not resolved. The germline V gene has CDR1 LNHNV and CDR2 YYDKDF (reference sequence). The CDR3 runs 13 residues. V was clipped by 3 bases and J by 6 bases, with 12 bases between them. CDR3 in DNA: TGTGCCACCAGCAGGGCCCCGCTAGGCGAGCAGTACTTC. This codes for CATSRAPLGEQYF.

Ten or more counts support this clonotype. V usage is TRBV2 and J usage is TRBJ1-3, with D perhaps TRBD1 (5 bases). This CDR3 is built from 15 residues. V was shortened by 2 bases and J by 0 bases, with 8 bases between the two germline ends. Germline loops: CDR1 SNHLY, CDR2 FYNNEI. CDR3 sequence (DNA): TGTGCCAGCAGTGAATGGGGCCGCTCTGGAAACACCATATATTTT. Translated: CASSEWGRSGNTIYF.

The sample holds a few counts of this clonotype. V gene TRBV28 combines with J gene TRBJ2-6; D uncertain. V dropped 2 bases and J dropped 7 bases, with 9 bases sitting between them. CDR3 length: 14 amino acids. CDR1 is MDHEN, CDR2 SYDVKM, per germline. The CDR3 region has the DNA TGTGCCAGCAGTTTAACTCCTAACGCCAACGTCCTGACTTTC. Translation: CASSLTPNANVLTF.

This clonotype was seen ten or more times. The rearrangement links TRBV9 to TRBJ2-1; 8 bases map to TRBD1. Germline loops: CDR1 SGDLS, CDR2 YYNGEE. V lost 4 bases, J lost 5 bases, and 11 bases stayed unmatched. CDR3 length: 16 residues. The CDR3 DNA reads as TGTGCCAGCAGCACACGACAGGGACAGGTACACAATGAGCAGTTCTTC. Its protein product is CASSTRQGQVHNEQFF.

There are a few counts of this clonotype. The chain carries TRBV5-8 and TRBJ2-7, with D tentatively TRBD2 (6 bases). CDR1 and CDR2 from the germline V gene are SGHTS and YDEGEE. Trimming removed 4 bases from V and 5 bases from J, with 16 bases in between. The CDR3 totals 14 residues. CDR3 loop: CASSRGLPPHEQYF. CDR3 bases: TGTGCCAGCAGCCGTGGACTACCACCCCACGAGCAGTACTTC.

Relative to its sample, this clonotype is medium-sized. This chain joins TRBV29-1 and TRBJ1-2, with D tentatively TRBD1 (6 bases). Germline assignment: CDR1 SQVTM and CDR2 ANQGSEA. Trimming cost V 1 base and J 4 bases, with 10 bases left between them. This CDR3 comprises 13 residues. The CDR3: CSVEAVQGYGYTF. The CDR3, as DNA: TGCAGCGTTGAAGCCGTACAGGGCTATGGCTACACCTTC.